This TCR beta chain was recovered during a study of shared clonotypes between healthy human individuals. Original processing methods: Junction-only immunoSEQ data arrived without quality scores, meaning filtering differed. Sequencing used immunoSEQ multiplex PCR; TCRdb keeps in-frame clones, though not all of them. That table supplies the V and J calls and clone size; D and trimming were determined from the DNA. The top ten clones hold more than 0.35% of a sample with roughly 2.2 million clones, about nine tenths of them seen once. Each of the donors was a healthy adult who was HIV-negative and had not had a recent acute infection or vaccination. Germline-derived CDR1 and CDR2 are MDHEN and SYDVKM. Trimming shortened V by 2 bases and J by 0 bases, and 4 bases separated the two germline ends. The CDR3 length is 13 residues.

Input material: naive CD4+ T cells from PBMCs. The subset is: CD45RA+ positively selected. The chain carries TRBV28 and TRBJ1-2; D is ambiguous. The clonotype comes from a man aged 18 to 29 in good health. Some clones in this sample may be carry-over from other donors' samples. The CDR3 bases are TGTGCCAGCAGTTTAATAACTAACTATGGCTACACCTTC. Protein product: CASSLITNYGYTF.